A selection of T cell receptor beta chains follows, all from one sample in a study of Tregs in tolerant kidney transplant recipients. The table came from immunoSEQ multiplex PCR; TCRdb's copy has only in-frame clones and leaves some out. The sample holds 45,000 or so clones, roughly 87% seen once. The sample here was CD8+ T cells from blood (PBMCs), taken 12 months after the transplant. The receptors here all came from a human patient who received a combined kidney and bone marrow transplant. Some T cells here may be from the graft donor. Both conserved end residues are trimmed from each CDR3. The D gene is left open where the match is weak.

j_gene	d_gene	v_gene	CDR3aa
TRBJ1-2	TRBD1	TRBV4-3	ASSQAVRGNYGYT
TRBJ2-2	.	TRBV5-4	ASRSHAGELF
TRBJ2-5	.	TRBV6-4	ASSDSQGSETQY
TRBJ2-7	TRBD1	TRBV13	ASSGQGTSYEQY
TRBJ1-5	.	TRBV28	ASKTFRGPLNQPQH
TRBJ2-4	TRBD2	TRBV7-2	ASSAPEAGVAKNIQY
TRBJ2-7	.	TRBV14	ASSQVYSTYEQY
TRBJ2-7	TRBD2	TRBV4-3	ASSLATSGFYEQY
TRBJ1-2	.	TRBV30	AWSVLTPGGYT
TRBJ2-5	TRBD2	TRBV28	ASSLGGEETQY
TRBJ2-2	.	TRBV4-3	ASSQDFGQNTGELF
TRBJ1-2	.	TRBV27	ASSLSPWVGRGGNWNYGYT
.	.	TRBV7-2	ASSTQRKAYEQY
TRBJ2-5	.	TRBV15	ATSTEETQY
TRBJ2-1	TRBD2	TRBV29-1	SVASGLAEYNEQF
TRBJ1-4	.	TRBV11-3	ASSLEPRDFEKLF
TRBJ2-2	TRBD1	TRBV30	AWDGTGFHTGELF
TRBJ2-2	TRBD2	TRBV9	ASSVTGGGTGELF
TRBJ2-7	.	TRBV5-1	ASSDAGEQY
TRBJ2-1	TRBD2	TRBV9	ASSVDSGGYNEQF
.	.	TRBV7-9	ASSFNNEQY
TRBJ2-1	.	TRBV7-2	ASSLVGGVEINEQF